This entry lists 27 T cell receptor beta chains sequenced from one sample in a study of beta chain features in type 1 diabetes. The whole isolated RNA underwent reverse transcription, so sequencing captured expressed TCRB transcripts. Produced via immunoSEQ multiplex PCR; TCRdb's table is partial and in-frame only. The table has about 250,000 clones, around 14% seen once. Sequenced material: naive CD4+ T cells from blood. The receptors stem from a woman aged 40 to 50 in good health.

This clone was counted only a few times. The J gene is TRBJ1-1, the V gene TRBV20-1, with 7 bases aligning to TRBD1. The germline CDR1 and CDR2 sequences are DFQATT and SNEGSKA (reference sequence). Germline trimming cut 6 bases from V and 8 bases from J; bases unmatched to any gene: 6. The CDR3 consists of 11 residues. The CDR3 protein is CSARQGSEAFF. For the CDR3, the DNA is TGCAGTGCCAGACAGGGTTCGGAAGCTTTCTTT.

This clone was detected only a few times. V usage is TRBV2 and J usage is TRBJ2-7; the D is unclear. Germline V gives CDR1 SNHLY, CDR2 FYNNEI. The CDR3 consists of 12 residues. V was trimmed by 2 bases and J by 3 bases, leaving 5 bases between them. As DNA, the CDR3 is TGTGCCAGCAGTGAAAACAGCTACGAGCAGTACTTC. It yields the protein CASSENSYEQYF.

This clone has more than one count but fewer than ten. The chain is built from TRBV12-5 and TRBJ2-7; 10 bases agree with TRBD1. CDR1 is LGHNT and CDR2 is FRNRAP in the germline V gene. J gave up 2 bases and V 5 bases, and 3 bases lay outside the gene matches. The CDR3 totals 14 residues. The CDR3 coding sequence is TGTGCTAGTGGTCCGGGACAGGGGCCCTACGAGCAGTACTTC. This codes for CASGPGQGPYEQYF.

This clone was seen more than once but under ten times. The chain uses TRBV5-1 and TRBJ2-2, with TRBD1 as a possible D gene (6 bases). CDR1 is SGHRS, CDR2 YFSETQ, per germline. This CDR3 contains 15 residues. V gave up 4 bases and J gave up 3 bases, with 13 bases separating them. CDR3 protein: CASSPAQGHTGELFF. CDR3 bases: TGCGCCAGCAGCCCGGCACAGGGCCACACCGGGGAGCTGTTTTTT.

The chain links TRBV7-5 to TRBJ2-7; TRBD1 is the table's D call, not checked against the DNA. TRBV7-5 is annotated as a pseudogene. This CDR3 has 18 amino acids. Here the CDR3 DNA reads TGTGTCAGAAGCTTAGGTCCGAGACAGGGGTACGCTTCCTACGAGCAGTACTTC. It specifies CVRSLGPRQGYASYEQYF.

The genes are TRBV6-5 and TRBJ2-1; D is possibly TRBD2 (6 bases). The CDR3 covers 11 residues. Germline CDR1 reads MNHEY; CDR2 reads SVGAGI. V lost 7 bases, J lost 9 bases, and 10 bases lay in between. This CDR3 reads CASTEGVEQFF. CDR3 DNA sequence: TGTGCCAGCACGGAGGGTGTTGAGCAGTTCTTC.

This clone appeared a few times. The chain has TRBV5-1 and TRBJ1-5; the D gene is possibly TRBD1 (5 bases). Per germline, CDR1 SGHRS and CDR2 YFSETQ. The CDR3 length is 17 residues. V lost 0 bases and J lost 1, with 14 bases in between. CDR3 protein: CASSLAPGTASNQPQHF. The CDR3 region has the DNA TGCGCCAGCAGCTTGGCCCCAGGGACTGCAAGCAATCAGCCCCAGCATTTT.

V and J are TRBV4-1 and TRBJ2-1; TRBD2 agrees at 12 bases. V shed 0 bases, J shed 8 bases, and the junction held 8 bases outside the gene matches. The CDR3 is 17 residues long. From germline, CDR1 is MGHRA and CDR2 YSYEKL. The CDR3 loop reads CASSQDLTSGGVYEQFF. The CDR3 nucleotides read TGCGCCAGCAGCCAAGATCTGACTAGCGGGGGAGTCTATGAGCAGTTCTTC.

This clone was found a few times. V gene TRBV6-1 combines with J gene TRBJ1-2; D ambiguous. This CDR3 has 14 residues. Germline loops: CDR1 MNHNS, CDR2 SASEGT. The V and J ends lost 0 bases and 5 bases respectively, with 10 bases between them. CDR3 nucleotide sequence: TGTGCCAGCAGTGAAGCTAAGGGCGGGTATGGCTACACCTTC. This gives the protein CASSEAKGGYGYTF.

A few counts support this clone. The chain joins TRBV4-3 to TRBJ2-5; D perhaps matches TRBD1 (7 bases). Germline-derived CDR1 and CDR2 are LGHNA and YSLEER. This CDR3 is built from 14 residues. V was clipped by 2 bases and J by 4 bases, with 11 bases between them. CDR3 sequence reads: CASSQTQGGETQYF. CDR3 nucleotides: TGCGCCAGCAGCCAAACGCAGGGGGGAGAGACCCAGTACTTC.

The sample holds a few counts of this clone. The chain joins TRBV28 to TRBJ2-3; TRBD1 might be the D (5 bases). Germline V gene sequence: CDR1 MDHEN, CDR2 SYDVKM. The CDR3 has 12 residues. The V end lost 8 bases, the J end lost 3 bases, and 9 bases lay between the germline ends. The CDR3 bases are TGTGCCAGCCAGCAGGGTACAGATACGCAGTATTTT. This codes for CASQQGTDTQYF.

This clone was picked up a small number of times. The chain has TRBV5-1 and TRBJ2-3; 9 nucleotides agree with TRBD1. The V gene's germline CDR1 is SGHRS and CDR2 YFSETQ. CDR3 length: 15 amino acids. The J segment lost 4 bases and the V segment lost 4 bases, leaving 7 bases of the junction unmatched. The CDR3 region is CASSLWTGAPDTQYF. The CDR3, as DNA: TGCGCCAGCAGCCTATGGACAGGGGCCCCAGATACGCAGTATTTT.

The V and J genes are TRBV7-2 and TRBJ2-7; TRBD2 aligns across 11 bases. The CDR3 is 15 residues long. The V segment lost 4 bases and the J segment 2 bases; nucleotides outside the gene matches: 4. CDR1 is SGHTA and CDR2 is FQGNSA in the germline V gene. The CDR3 DNA sequence: TGTGCCAGCAGCTGGCTAGCGGGGGGTACCTACGAGCAGTACTTC. This gives the protein CASSWLAGGTYEQYF.

This clone was seen a few times. Germline and junction disagree at one end, which may indicate a read error. The sample contains more than one DNA sequence encoding this CDR3. The chain couples TRBV5-1 to TRBJ1-2; no clear D gene. Germline loops: CDR1 SGHRS, CDR2 YFSETQ. The CDR3 sequence is 13 residues long. CDR3 region: CASSLEQIYGYTF. For the CDR3, the DNA is TGTGCCAGCAGCTTGGAACAGATCTATGGCTACACCTTC.

This clone was picked up a small number of times. V usage is TRBV7-2 and J usage is TRBJ2-1; D is ambiguous. Germline CDR1 SGHTA, CDR2 FQGNSA. Trimming took 0 bases from V and 4 from J, leaving 13 bases between them. This CDR3 contains 16 residues. Here the CDR3 DNA reads TGTGCCAGCAGCTTAGCGGTCCCAGCGACTTACAATGAGCAGTTCTTC. It translates to CASSLAVPATYNEQFF. Variable domain in full (rest from reference TRBV7-2 and TRBJ2-1): GAGVSQSPSNKVTEKGKDVELRCDPISGHTALYWYRQSLGQGLEFLIYFQGNSAPDKSGLPSDRFSAERTGGSVSTLTIQRTQQEDSAVYLCASSLAVPATYNEQFFGPGTRLTVL.

V gene TRBV5-1 combines with J gene TRBJ1-1, with 12 bases matching TRBD1. The CDR3 runs 16 residues. The junction had 4 bases not matched to a gene; V was cut back by 3 bases and J by 1 base. CDR1 is SGHRS and CDR2 is YFSETQ in the germline V gene. CDR3 nucleotides: TGCGCCAGCAGCTCCGGGACAGGGGGCTCGAACACTGAAGCTTTCTTT. This codes for CASSSGTGGSNTEAFF. The complete variable domain, with remaining parts taken from reference TRBV5-1 and TRBJ1-1, reads KAGVTQTPRYLIKTRGQQVTLSCSPISGHRSVSWYQQTPGQGLQFLFEYFSETQRNKGNFPGRFSGRQFSNSRSEMNVSTLELGDSALYLCASSSGTGGSNTEAFFGQGTRLTVV.

The chain recombines TRBV19 with TRBJ1-1; D is perhaps TRBD1 (5 bases). The germline CDR1 and CDR2 sequences are LNHDA and SQIVND (reference sequence). The CDR3 consists of 14 residues. The V end lost 5 bases, the J end lost 4 bases, and 14 bases lay between the germline ends. The CDR3 is CASSPAGLGTEAFF. The CDR3 region has the DNA TGTGCCAGTAGTCCGGCGGGGCTGGGCACTGAAGCTTTCTTT.

This clone was picked up a small number of times. The chain combines TRBV7-6 with TRBJ1-6; a weak D match, TRBD1 (5 bases). Deletions cut 4 bases from V and 13 bases from J, with 17 bases between. The CDR3 runs 14 residues. Germline V gene data show CDR1 as SGHVS and CDR2 as FNYEAQ. This CDR3 reads CASSSVPGLGPLHF. CDR3 nucleotides: TGTGCCAGCAGCTCCGTCCCGGGACTCGGGCCCCTCCACTTT. Full variable domain (missing parts from reference TRBV7-6 and TRBJ1-6): GAGVSQSPRYKVTKRGQDVALRCDPISGHVSLYWYRQALGQGPEFLTYFNYEAQQDKSGLPNDRFSAERPEGSISTLTIQRTEQRDSAMYRCASSSVPGLGPLHFGNGTRLTVT.

This clone was seen more than once but under ten times. The V and J genes are TRBV7-9 and TRBJ1-2; 9 bases are a match to TRBD1. The V and J ends lost 1 base and 1 base, in that order; junction bases with no gene match: 1. Germline CDR1 is SEHNR and CDR2 is FQNEAQ (reference sequence). The CDR3 has 15 residues. Here the CDR3 reads CASSLGTGDNYGYTF. The CDR3 DNA is TGTGCCAGCAGCTTAGGGACAGGGGATAACTATGGCTACACCTTC.

This clone has only a few counts. The J gene is TRBJ1-5, the V gene TRBV6-6, with D hard to call. The CDR3 is 15 residues long. Germline V lookup: CDR1 MNHNY, CDR2 SVGAGI (reference sequence). V lost 2 bases and J 2 bases, leaving 10 bases between the germline ends. The CDR3 here is CASSYGQVGNQPQHF. Here the CDR3 DNA reads TGTGCCAGCAGTTACGGGCAGGTTGGCAATCAGCCCCAGCATTTT.

This clone was detected a few times. The rearrangement uses TRBV11-2 and TRBJ2-5, with D unclear. CDR1 and CDR2 (germline): SGHAT, FQNNGV. The CDR3 is made up of 13 amino acids. Trimming left V 2 bases short and J 5 bases short, with 9 bases between. As DNA, the CDR3 is TGTGCCAGCAGCTTATTCCGGTGGGAGACCCAGTACTTC. Its translation is CASSLFRWETQYF.

This clone was observed a few times. The chain recombines TRBV15 with TRBJ1-4; the D is unclear. The CDR3 spans 15 residues. The germline CDR1 and CDR2 sequences are LNHNV and YYDKDF (reference sequence). Trimming cost V 0 bases and J 6 bases, with 11 bases left between them. In DNA, the CDR3 is TGTGCCACCAGCAGAGAGCGGGCTGGGGATGAAAAACTGTTTTTT. It yields the protein CATSRERAGDEKLFF.

A note on this clone: The same CDR3 also results from other DNA sequences found in this sample. The V and J genes are TRBV6-5 and TRBJ2-5, with 9 bases matching TRBD1. Germline CDR1 MNHEY, CDR2 SVGAGI. CDR3 size: 15 residues. Trimming cost V 2 bases and J 4 bases; bases outside gene matches: 5. This CDR3 reads CASSYGGQGRETQYF. The CDR3 bases are TGTGCCAGCAGTTACGGGGGACAGGGTAGAGAGACCCAGTACTTC.

The genes are TRBV11-2 and TRBJ2-1; 9 bases map to TRBD1. The V gene's germline CDR1 is SGHAT and CDR2 FQNNGV. The ends lost 5 bases at V and 4 bases at J; junction bases unmatched: 6. The CDR3 spans 15 residues. CDR3 DNA: TGTGCCAGCAGCAAGGGACAGGGACTATACAATGAGCAGTTCTTC. Amino acid sequence: CASSKGQGLYNEQFF.

This rearrangement joins TRBV29-1 to TRBJ1-6, with 8 positions matching TRBD1. Germline CDR1 reads SQVTM; CDR2 reads ANQGSEA. V lost 6 bases, J lost 8 bases, and 6 bases stayed unmatched. The CDR3 covers 13 residues. The CDR3 DNA is TGCAGCGTCCGACAGGGGCAGGATTCACCCCTCCACTTT. Amino acid sequence: CSVRQGQDSPLHF.

This clone was observed a handful of times. The V call is TRBV15, the J call TRBJ2-3; the D is unclear. The CDR3 has 14 amino acids. The V gene's germline CDR1 is LNHNV and CDR2 YYDKDF (reference sequence). Trimming pared 0 bases from V and 4 bases from J, leaving 8 bases between. The CDR3 nucleotides are TGTGCCACCAGCAGAGATCGGTATGCAGATACGCAGTATTTT. Protein: CATSRDRYADTQYF.

The chain carries TRBV6-4 and TRBJ1-2; 7 bases fit TRBD1. V was pared by 8 bases and J by 8 bases, with 8 bases of the junction left unmatched. The germline V gene has CDR1 MRHNA and CDR2 SNTAGT. The CDR3 contains 12 residues. In nucleotides, the CDR3 is TGTGCCAGCGGCGACAGGGTGGAAGGCTACACCTTC. This codes for CASGDRVEGYTF.